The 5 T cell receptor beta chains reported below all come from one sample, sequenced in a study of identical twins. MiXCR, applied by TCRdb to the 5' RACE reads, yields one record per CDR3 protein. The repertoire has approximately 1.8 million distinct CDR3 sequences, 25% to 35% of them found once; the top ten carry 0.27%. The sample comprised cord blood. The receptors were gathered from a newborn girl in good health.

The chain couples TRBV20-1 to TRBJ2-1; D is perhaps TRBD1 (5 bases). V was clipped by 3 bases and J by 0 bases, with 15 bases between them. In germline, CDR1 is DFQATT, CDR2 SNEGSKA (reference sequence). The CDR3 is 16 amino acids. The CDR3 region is CSASTYHRSSYNEQFF. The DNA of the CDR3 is TGCAGTGCTAGTACCTACCACAGGAGCTCCTACAATGAGCAGTTCTTC.

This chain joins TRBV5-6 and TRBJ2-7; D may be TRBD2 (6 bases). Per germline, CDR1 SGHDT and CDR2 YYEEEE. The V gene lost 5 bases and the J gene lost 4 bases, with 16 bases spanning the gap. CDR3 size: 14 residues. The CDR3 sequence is CASSSGLLRYEQYF. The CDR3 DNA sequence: TGTGCCAGCAGTTCGGGACTGCTACGTTACGAGCAGTACTTC.

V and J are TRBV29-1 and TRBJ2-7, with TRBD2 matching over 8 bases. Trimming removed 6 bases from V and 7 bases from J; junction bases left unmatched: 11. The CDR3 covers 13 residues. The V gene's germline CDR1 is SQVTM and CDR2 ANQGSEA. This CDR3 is CSVVRGVYNEQYF. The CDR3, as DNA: TGCAGCGTCGTGCGGGGGGTGTACAATGAGCAGTACTTC.

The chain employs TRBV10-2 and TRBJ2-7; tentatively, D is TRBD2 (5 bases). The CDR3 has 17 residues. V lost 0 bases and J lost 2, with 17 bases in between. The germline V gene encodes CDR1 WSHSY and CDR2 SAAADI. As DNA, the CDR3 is TGCGCCAGCAGTGAGTCGAGGTCCAGAAGGAGGACCTACGAGCAGTACTTC. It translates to CASSESRSRRRTYEQYF.

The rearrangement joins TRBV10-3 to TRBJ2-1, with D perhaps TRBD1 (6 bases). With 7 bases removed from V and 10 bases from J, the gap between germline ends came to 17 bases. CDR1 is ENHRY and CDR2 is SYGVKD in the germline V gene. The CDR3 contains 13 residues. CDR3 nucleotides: TGTGCCATCACCCAGGGACAAACCTACGAGCAGTTCTTC. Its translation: CAITQGQTYEQFF.